The 7 T cell receptor beta chains below come from one sample, sequenced in a study of PD-L1 blockade in urothelial cancer. The method was immunoSEQ multiplex PCR; TCRdb's version includes in-frame clones alone and lacks a portion of them. This sample has 20,000 to 25,000 clones, with roughly 84% found just once. The sample consisted of PBMCs, taken around atezolizumab (anti-PD-L1) treatment. These receptors were taken from a man aged 70-80 years with urothelial cancer.

The gene calls are TRBV7-9 and TRBJ2-1, with 11 bases fitting TRBD2. Trimming removed 5 bases from V and 1 base from J; junction bases left unmatched: 4. CDR3 length: 16 amino acids. CDR1 is SEHNR, CDR2 FQNEAQ, per germline (reference sequence). CDR3: CASSPTSGRSYNEQFF. Written as DNA, the CDR3 is TGTGCCAGCAGCCCCACTAGCGGGAGATCCTACAATGAGCAGTTCTTC. The entire variable domain, with the rest obtained from reference TRBV7-9 and TRBJ2-1, is as follows: DTGVSQNPRHKITKRGQNVTFRCDPISEHNRLYWYRQTLGQGPEFLTYFQNEAQLEKSRLLSDRFSAERPKGSFSTLEIQRTEQGDSAMYLCASSPTSGRSYNEQFFGPGTRLTVL.

The chain has TRBV4-1 and TRBJ2-5, with no clear D. V was clipped by 3 bases and J by 0 bases, with 14 bases between them. The CDR3 is 16 amino acids. The germline CDR1 and CDR2 sequences are MGHRA and YSYEKL. CDR3 nucleotides: TGCGCCAGCAGCCAGAACCCCGGGTCTCACCAAGAGACCCAGTACTTC. Amino acids: CASSQNPGSHQETQYF.

The gene calls are TRBV6-1 and TRBJ2-1; 14 positions match TRBD2. The junction had 4 bases not matched to a gene; V was cut back by 6 bases and J by 9 bases. The CDR3 covers 14 residues. CDR1 is MNHNS and CDR2 is SASEGT in the germline V gene. CDR3 nucleotides: TGTGCCAGCAGGGGACTAGCGGGAGCCAGTGAGCAGTTCTTC. Translating it yields CASRGLAGASEQFF.

The chain couples TRBV10-2 to TRBJ2-2; 7 bases fit TRBD2. Trimming cost V 9 bases and J 5 bases; bases outside gene matches: 12. Germline lookup yields CDR1 WSHSY and CDR2 SAAADI. This CDR3 is 15 amino acids long. The CDR3, as DNA: TGCGCCAGTAAGACTAGCCGGGCTGAAACCGGGGAGCTGTTTTTT. It is translated as CASKTSRAETGELFF.

The V and J genes are TRBV7-2 and TRBJ2-7; possible D gene TRBD2, 6 bases. The V end lost 1 base, the J end lost 1 base, and 8 bases lay between the germline ends. The CDR3 covers 14 residues. Germline-derived CDR1 and CDR2 are SGHTA and FQGNSA. In nucleotides, the CDR3 is TGTGCCAGCAGCTTAGAGACTAGTTCCTACGAGCAGTACTTC. Translated, it gives CASSLETSSYEQYF.

This clone has just one count. The chain has TRBV19 and TRBJ1-2; D possibly corresponds to TRBD1 (6 bases). Germline V CDR1 and CDR2: LNHDA, SQIVND (reference sequence). The CDR3 sequence is 14 residues long. The ends were cut back, 1 base at V and 8 bases at J, with 14 bases in the middle. The CDR3 coding sequence is TGTGCCAGTAGTATAGGGGACGGACAGAGGGGCTACACCTTC. Amino acid sequence: CASSIGDGQRGYTF.

The chain joins TRBV2 to TRBJ1-5; 7 positions agree with TRBD1. The junction had 7 bases not matched to a gene; V was cut back by 4 bases and J by 7 bases. The CDR3 runs 14 residues. Germline V gene lookup returns CDR1 SNHLY and CDR2 FYNNEI. DNA of the CDR3: TGTGCCAGCAGTGGGGCAGGGGGAGGACAGCCCCAGCATTTT. Translation gives CASSGAGGGQPQHF.